Detailed here is one TCR beta chain. Seattle cases were enrolled at active infection and followed longitudinally. The data were taken from a study of blood T cell repertoires in COVID-19. Study in general: Donors in the United States, Italy and Spain gave samples during acute or convalescent COVID-19. PBMCs, B-cell-depleted T cells, or T cells provided the cDNA or gDNA that made up the material.

Authors' processing steps: It was from reference gene primer amplification that nucleated cell counts were estimated. Here immunoSEQ multiplex PCR was the method, and the copy in TCRdb shows in-frame clones only, minus some. V and J calls and clone size are those listed in that table; D and trimming were worked out from the DNA. The table has fewer than 200,000 clones, roughly four fifths seen once. V was clipped by 0 bases and J by 7 bases, with 17 bases between them. Germline assignment: CDR1 SGHRS and CDR2 YFSETQ. The CDR3 loop spans 15 amino acids. The chain couples TRBV5-1 to TRBJ2-7; maybe TRBD2 (6 bases). This TCR was sampled from a woman aged 70 to 79 with COVID-19, enrolled during active disease. Source material: peripheral blood. The CDR3 spells CASSLEAGSRGEQYF. Here the CDR3 DNA reads TGCGCCAGCAGCTTGGAAGCGGGCTCCCGTGGGGAGCAGTACTTC.